Listed here are 17 T cell receptor beta chains from one sample, sequenced in a study of cytomegalovirus exposure and HLA in healthy donors. Method: immunoSEQ multiplex PCR; TCRdb's copy keeps in-frame clones and lacks some. Among more than 250,000 clones listed, 90% were seen once. The sample consisted of PBMCs. These receptors were taken from a woman between 25 and 40 years old in good health and CMV-seronegative.

This chain connects TRBV7-2 to TRBJ2-2; D unclear. The CDR3 contains 13 residues. Germline CDR1 reads SGHTA; CDR2 reads FQGNSA. Trimming stripped 5 bases from V and 8 bases from J, with 12 bases between. The CDR3 reads CASSRYLSGELFF. In DNA, the CDR3 is TGTGCCAGCAGCCGATACCTTTCTGGGGAGCTGTTTTTT.

V usage is TRBV19 and J usage is TRBJ1-5; D is perhaps TRBD1 (5 bases). Deletions cut 7 bases from V and 6 bases from J, with 16 bases between. This CDR3 is built from 14 residues. CDR1 LNHDA and CDR2 SQIVND come from the germline V gene (reference sequence). In nucleotides, the CDR3 is TGTGCCAGTAAAAACCGGGACCCCCGTCAGCCCCAGCATTTT. Protein: CASKNRDPRQPQHF.

This clone came up once. The rearrangement uses TRBV4-3 and TRBJ2-7, with unresolved D. Trimming left V 3 bases short and J 0 bases short, with 15 bases between. Germline V CDR1 and CDR2: LGHNA, YSLEER. This CDR3 has 16 residues. The CDR3: CASSHHSASSSYEQYF. The CDR3 DNA follows: TGCGCCAGCAGCCACCACTCGGCGTCTAGCTCCTACGAGCAGTACTTC.

On this clone: The identical CDR3 is also encoded by other nucleotide sequences in the sample. The CDR3 is CASSLRGLNTEAFF. The CDR3 bases are TGTGCCAGCAGCCTCAGGGGGCTTAACACTGAAGCTTTCTTT. The chain combines TRBV27 with TRBJ1-1, with TRBD1 matching over 8 bases. The CDR3 extends over 14 amino acids. V was pared by 6 bases and J by 2 bases, with 5 bases of the junction left unmatched. Germline assignment: CDR1 MNHEY and CDR2 SMNVEV (reference sequence).

The J gene is TRBJ2-6, the V gene TRBV19; 7 nucleotides agree with TRBD1. This CDR3 region has 16 residues. Germline CDR1 reads LNHDA; CDR2 reads SQIVND (reference sequence). Trimming at V came to 5 bases and at J to 0 bases, leaving 4 bases not matched to a gene. DNA of the CDR3: TGTGCCAGTAGTCGACAGGGTAACTCTGGGGCCAACGTCCTGACTTTC. As protein: CASSRQGNSGANVLTF.

This chain uses TRBV29-1 with TRBJ2-2; TRBD2 matches at 9 bases. This CDR3 contains 14 residues. Per germline, CDR1 SQVTM and CDR2 ANQGSEA. V trimming: 4 bases; J trimming: 7 bases; junction bases outside the gene matches: 7. CDR3 amino acids: CSVGAGGPSGELFF. The CDR3 coding sequence is TGCAGCGTTGGGGCGGGAGGGCCTAGCGGGGAGCTGTTTTTT.

This rearrangement joins TRBV28 to TRBJ2-1; D unresolved. CDR3 length: 11 amino acids. CDR1 and CDR2 from the germline V gene are MDHEN and SYDVKM. Trimming stripped 3 bases from V and 12 bases from J, with 9 bases between. CDR3 nucleotide sequence: TGTGCCAGCAGTTTGGGCGGTGCGCAGTTCTTC. Translation: CASSLGGAQFF. Based on the CDR3 plus reference TRBV28 and TRBJ2-1, the full variable domain is DVKVTQSSRYLVKRTGEKVFLECVQDMDHENMFWYRQDPGLGLRLIYFSYDVKMKEKGDIPEGYSVSREKKERFSLILESASTNQTSMYLCASSLGGAQFFGPGTRLTVL.

This chain connects TRBV5-4 to TRBJ2-3; 7 nucleotides line up with TRBD1. This CDR3 has 15 residues. V lost 4 bases, J lost 3 bases, and 8 bases stayed unmatched. Germline CDR1 reads SGHNT; CDR2 reads YYREEE (reference sequence). CDR3 sequence reads: CASSGQGDSTDTQYF. As DNA, the CDR3 is TGTGCCAGCAGCGGGCAGGGGGATTCGACAGATACGCAGTATTTT.

In the case of this clone: Since a much larger clone is just one base distant, this may be a read error. The chain couples TRBV19 to TRBJ2-5, with D possibly being TRBD2 (5 bases). Germline CDR1 LNHDA, CDR2 SQIVND (reference sequence). V shed 0 bases and J shed 1 base, with 12 bases lying between them. This CDR3 contains 16 residues. The DNA for the CDR3 is TGTGCCAGTAGTATAGACCCGGTACGGGGCCAAGAGACCCAGTACTTC. It is translated as CASSIDPVRGQETQYF.

The chain is built from TRBV10-2 and TRBJ2-4; tentative D call: TRBD2 (7 bases). Per the germline V gene, CDR1 is WSHSY and CDR2 is SAAADI. The length of the CDR3 is 15 residues. Trimming stripped 3 bases from V and 8 bases from J, with 17 bases between. CDR3 in amino acids: CASSDSPGGLDIQYF. In DNA, the CDR3 is TGCGCCAGCAGTGATTCACCGGGGGGCTTGGACATTCAGTACTTC.

This chain uses TRBV5-1 with TRBJ2-2; D is undetermined. Trimming took off 1 base at V and 6 bases at J, with 4 bases between the two ends. CDR1 and CDR2 from the germline V gene are SGHRS and YFSETQ. The CDR3 is made up of 12 amino acids. CDR3 DNA: TGCGCCAGCAGCTTGTCCCCCGGGGAGCTGTTTTTT. Translation: CASSLSPGELFF.

The J gene is TRBJ2-1, the V gene TRBV18, with 11 positions matching TRBD2. CDR1 and CDR2 (germline): KGHSH, LQKENI. The CDR3 contains 14 residues. V lost 5 bases to trimming and J lost 8 bases; unmatched junction nucleotides: 5. The CDR3 region is CASSTTGLADEQFF. The CDR3 DNA reads as TGTGCCAGCTCAACCACGGGACTAGCGGATGAGCAGTTCTTC.

The rearrangement uses TRBV5-8 and TRBJ2-1; TRBD2 agrees at 10 bases. Germline lookup yields CDR1 SGHTS and CDR2 YDEGEE. J gave up 4 bases and V 3 bases, and 10 bases lay outside the gene matches. CDR3 length equals 17 residues. This chain's CDR3 is CASSYVAGGMVYNEQFF. The CDR3 DNA follows: TGTGCCAGCAGCTACGTAGCGGGAGGTATGGTTTACAATGAGCAGTTCTTC.

There are a few counts of this clone. J is TRBJ2-2 and V is TRBV6-1; D unclear. Trimming removed 8 bases at V and 1 base at J, with 14 bases between. CDR3 length: 15 residues. CDR1 is MNHNS and CDR2 is SASEGT in the germline V gene. Here the CDR3 reads CASSERVMNTGELFF. The CDR3 DNA follows: TGTGCCAGCTCGGAGAGAGTTATGAACACCGGGGAGCTGTTTTTT.

This chain connects TRBV30 to TRBJ1-3; 7 nucleotides align to TRBD1. The V and J ends lost 5 bases and 0 bases, in that order; junction bases with no gene match: 7. The CDR3 sequence is 15 residues long. The germline gives CDR1 GTSNPN, CDR2 SVGIG (reference sequence). The CDR3 DNA follows: TGTGCCTGGGAAGCCTCAGGGGGCTCTGGAAACACCATATATTTT. Encoded protein: CAWEASGGSGNTIYF.

The V call is TRBV2, the J call TRBJ2-3; no clear D. The CDR3 runs to 14 residues. Germline V gene data show CDR1 as SNHLY and CDR2 as FYNNEI. V shed 3 bases and J shed 2 bases, with 9 bases lying between them. The CDR3 nucleotides are TGTGCCAGCAGTGACCCTACAAACACAGATACGCAGTATTTT. Protein: CASSDPTNTDTQYF.

Here the CDR3 DNA reads TGTGCCAGCAGCCGGACTAGCGGGAGCATGAACACCGGGGAGCTGTTTTTT. Translated: CASSRTSGSMNTGELFF. The chain recombines TRBV9 with TRBJ2-2, with 13 bases identical to TRBD2. From germline, CDR1 is SGDLS and CDR2 YYNGEE. The ends lost 4 bases at V and 1 base at J; junction bases unmatched: 4. The CDR3 has 17 residues.